This TCR beta chain was observed in a study of blood T cell repertoires in COVID-19. Study in general: Acute and convalescent COVID-19 specimens originated in the United States, Italy and Spain. The cDNA or gDNA used as material had been derived from T cells, B-cell-depleted T cells, or PBMCs.

The germline V gene encodes CDR1 SQVTM and CDR2 ANQGSEA. Trimming removed 4 bases from V and 0 bases from J, with 7 bases in between. This CDR3 region has 13 residues. In the original analysis: Researchers report that nucleated cell counts were estimated from reference gene primer amplification. Sequenced by immunoSEQ multiplex PCR; TCRdb stores in-frame clones only, minus some. V, J and clone size were drawn from that table, and D and trimming were deduced from the DNA. The profile covers 35,000 to 45,000 clones, with around 90% appearing a single time and approximately 2.9% taken by the ten largest.

The V and J genes are TRBV29-1 and TRBJ1-5, with D maybe TRBD1 (5 bases). This sequence was found in a middle-aged man with active COVID-19. Specimen: peripheral blood. CDR3: CSVGTNSNQPQHF. CDR3 DNA sequence: TGCAGCGTTGGGACAAATAGCAATCAGCCCCAGCATTTT.